What follows describes a single T cell receptor (beta chain). What it recognizes is unknown. This entry is derived from a study of CD8 T cells in ankylosing spondylitis. Study conclusions and caveats: There was a TCR beta motif, made of 7 to 9 highly homologous variants, that appeared characteristic of ankylosing spondylitis blood. Reportedly, matched ankylosing spondylitis synovial fluid was significantly enriched for disease-linked clones. CD8+ disease-linked clones were present at relatively low frequencies in blood.

The CDR3 covers 16 residues. The V segment lost 4 bases and the J segment 2 bases; nucleotides outside the gene matches: 11. CDR1 SGHKS and CDR2 YYEKEE come from the germline V gene (reference sequence). MiXCR was run by TCRdb on the 5' RACE reads, yielding one entry per CDR3 protein. The table records 200,000 to 250,000 distinct CDR3 sequences, more than 9% of them present only once. What was sequenced was blood, either unsorted or a sorted T cell fraction (not recorded which). This sequence was found in a male donor with ankylosing spondylitis or in good health (not recorded which). The genes are TRBV5-5 and TRBJ1-1, with 7 bases identical to TRBD1. The CDR3 sequence is CASSNPGGTSNTEAFF. CDR3 bases: TGTGCCAGCAGCAACCCAGGGGGGACTTCAAACACTGAAGCTTTCTTT.